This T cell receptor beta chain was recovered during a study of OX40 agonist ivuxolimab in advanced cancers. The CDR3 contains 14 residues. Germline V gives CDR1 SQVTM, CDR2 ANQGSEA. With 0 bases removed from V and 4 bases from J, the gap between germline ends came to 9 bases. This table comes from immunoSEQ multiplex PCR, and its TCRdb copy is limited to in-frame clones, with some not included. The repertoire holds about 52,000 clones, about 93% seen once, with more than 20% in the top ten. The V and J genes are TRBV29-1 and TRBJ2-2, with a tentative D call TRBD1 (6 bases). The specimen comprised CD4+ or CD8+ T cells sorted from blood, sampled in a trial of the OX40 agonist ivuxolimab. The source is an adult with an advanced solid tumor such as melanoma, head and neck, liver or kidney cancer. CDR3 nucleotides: TGCAGCGTTGAAGATGGACAGCTCACCGGGGAGCTGTTTTTT. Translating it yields CSVEDGQLTGELFF.